This T cell receptor beta chain emerged from a study of human T cells and chemical hapten exposure. Study-wide findings and caveats: No shift was seen in TCRs above 1 in 1000 frequency with DPC sensitization.

The authors' total RNA extraction used unfractionated whole blood. The library labeled individual cDNA molecules by adding unique molecular identifiers to them. MiXCR was run by TCRdb on the 5' RACE reads, yielding one entry per CDR3 protein. The table has under 150,000 distinct CDR3 sequences, around a fifth seen once. Trimming removed 2 bases at V and 2 bases at J, with 7 bases between. Germline loops: CDR1 SGHRS, CDR2 YFSETQ. This CDR3 is built from 13 residues. This clonotype was seen a handful of times. Its antigen is still unknown. The V and J genes are TRBV5-1 and TRBJ2-5; no clear D. The TCR originated in a human donor in good health. The CDR3 reads CASSFRAQETQYF. CDR3 DNA sequence: TGCGCCAGCAGCTTTCGGGCTCAAGAGACCCAGTACTTC. The variable domain in full, completed from reference TRBV5-1 and TRBJ2-5, reads KAGVTQTPRYLIKTRGQQVTLSCSPISGHRSVSWYQQTPGQGLQFLFEYFSETQRNKGNFPGRFSGRQFSNSRSEMNVSTLELGDSALYLCASSFRAQETQYFGPGTRLLVL.